The clone carrying this T cell receptor beta chain was seen at least ten times. Profiling of TCR beta VDJ combinations and CDR3 sequences used genomic DNA as template. TCRdb fed the reads into MiXCR, producing one record per CDR3 protein. Of fewer than 250,000 distinct CDR3 sequences listed, about half were seen once; the top ten hold approximately 20%. V was shortened by 2 bases and J by 7 bases, with 15 bases between the two germline ends. This CDR3 comprises 16 residues. Germline assignment: CDR1 LNHDA and CDR2 SQIVND (reference sequence). This entry belongs to a study of CD8+CD57+ T cells in acquired aplastic anemia. Overall study context: Yields of DNA that came from sorted CD4+ and CD8+ cells averaged roughly 3.3 ug.

Previously, flow cytometry had revealed CD8+CD57+ cell expansion in the patients chosen for sequencing. The TCR originated in a human donor with aplastic anemia. The chain links TRBV19 to TRBJ1-6; tentative D call: TRBD1 (6 bases). The sequenced sample was sorted CD4+, CD8+, or CD8+CD57+ T cells (not recorded which) from PBMCs. CDR3 amino acids: CASSIWDPGANSPLHF. Written as DNA, the CDR3 is TGTGCCAGTAGTATATGGGACCCGGGGGCAAATTCACCCCTCCACTTT.